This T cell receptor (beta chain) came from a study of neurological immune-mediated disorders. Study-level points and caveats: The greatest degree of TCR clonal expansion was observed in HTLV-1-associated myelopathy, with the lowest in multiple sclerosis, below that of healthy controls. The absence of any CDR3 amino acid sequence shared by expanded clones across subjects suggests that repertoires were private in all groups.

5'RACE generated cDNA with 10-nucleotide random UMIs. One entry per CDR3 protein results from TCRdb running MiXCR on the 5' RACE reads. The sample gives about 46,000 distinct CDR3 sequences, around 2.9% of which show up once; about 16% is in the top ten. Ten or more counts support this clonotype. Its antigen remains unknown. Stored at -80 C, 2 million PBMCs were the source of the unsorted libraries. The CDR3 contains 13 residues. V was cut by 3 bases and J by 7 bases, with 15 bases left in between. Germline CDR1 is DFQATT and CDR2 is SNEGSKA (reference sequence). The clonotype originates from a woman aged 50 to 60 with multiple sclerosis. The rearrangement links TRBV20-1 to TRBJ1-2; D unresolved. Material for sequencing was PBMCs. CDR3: CSARLHAGFGYTF. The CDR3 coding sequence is TGCAGTGCTAGGCTACACGCGGGTTTTGGCTACACCTTC.